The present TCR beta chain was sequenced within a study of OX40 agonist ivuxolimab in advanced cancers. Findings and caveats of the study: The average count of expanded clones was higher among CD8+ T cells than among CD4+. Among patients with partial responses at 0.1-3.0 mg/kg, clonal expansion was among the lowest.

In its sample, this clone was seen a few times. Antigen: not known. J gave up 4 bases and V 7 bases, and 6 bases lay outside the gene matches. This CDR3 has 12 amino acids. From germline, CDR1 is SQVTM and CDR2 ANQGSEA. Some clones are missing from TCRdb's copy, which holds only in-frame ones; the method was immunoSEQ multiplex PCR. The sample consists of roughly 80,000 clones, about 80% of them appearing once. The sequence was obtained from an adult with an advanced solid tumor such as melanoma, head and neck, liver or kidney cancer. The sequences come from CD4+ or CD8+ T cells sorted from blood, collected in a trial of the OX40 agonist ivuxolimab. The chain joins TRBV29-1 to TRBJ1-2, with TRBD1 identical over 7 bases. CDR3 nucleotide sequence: TGCAGCGGCCAGACAGGGACCTATGGCTACACCTTC. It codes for CSGQTGTYGYTF. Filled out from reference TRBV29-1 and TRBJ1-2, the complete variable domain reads SAVISQKPSRDICQRGTSLTIQCQVDSQVTMMFWYRQQPGQSLTLIATANQGSEATYESGFVIDKFPISRPNLTFSTLTVSNMSPEDSSIYLCSGQTGTYGYTFGSGTRLTVV.